These 5 T cell receptor beta chains originate from one sample sequenced in a study of identical twins. TCRdb re-analysed the 5' RACE reads in MiXCR, keeping a single row per CDR3 protein. Of about 200,000 distinct CDR3 sequences in the sample, over 5% were seen once. Separately, the same data were catalogued under a study of T cells expressing NK-cell markers.

Sequences were obtained from CD8+ T cells sorted from blood. The receptors stem from a woman aged 18-35 years in good health.

Only a few counts were recorded for this clonotype. The CDR3 sequence: CSAPDSGHNEKLFF. CDR3 in DNA: TGCAGTGCCCCCGACTCGGGACATAATGAAAAACTGTTTTTT. The V call is TRBV20-1, the J call TRBJ1-4; tentative D call: TRBD1 (6 bases). The germline V and J ends were trimmed by 6 bases and 4 bases, with 15 bases remaining between them. The CDR3 is 14 amino acids. Germline V lookup: CDR1 DFQATT, CDR2 SNEGSKA (reference sequence).

The CDR3 loop reads CASSSDRSSYEQYF. CDR3 coding DNA: TGTGCCAGCAGCTCGGACAGGAGCTCCTACGAGCAGTACTTC. This sequence joins TRBV3-1 and TRBJ2-7; 7 positions agree with TRBD1. Germline loops: CDR1 LGHDT, CDR2 YNNKEL (reference sequence). The CDR3 has 14 amino acids. V lost 5 bases to trimming and J lost 0 bases; unmatched junction nucleotides: 4.

The table lists this clonotype with a few counts. J is TRBJ2-1 and V is TRBV11-2, with D hard to call. This CDR3 comprises 12 residues. Germline V CDR1 and CDR2: SGHAT, FQNNGV. V was pared by 5 bases and J by 11 bases, with 13 bases between. The chain's CDR3 is CASSHMDVQQFF. CDR3 in DNA: TGTGCCAGCAGCCATATGGACGTACAGCAGTTCTTC.

This clonotype was seen many times. The V and J genes are TRBV27 and TRBJ2-7; perhaps D is TRBD1 or TRBD2 (6 bases each). The CDR3 runs 14 residues. Germline-derived CDR1 and CDR2 are MNHEY and SMNVEV (reference sequence). V was clipped by 6 bases and J by 4 bases, with 16 bases between them. The CDR3 DNA sequence: TGTGCCAGCAGCCCCTTAGGGGGGCGATACGAGCAGTACTTC. Its protein product is CASSPLGGRYEQYF.

This clonotype has just a few counts. The chain employs TRBV29-1 and TRBJ1-2, with a weak D call TRBD1 (5 bases). The germline CDR1 and CDR2 sequences are SQVTM and ANQGSEA. The CDR3 length is 11 residues. Trimming left V 7 bases short and J 7 bases short, with 13 bases between. CDR3 region: CSAEGSGGYTF. The CDR3 coding sequence is TGCAGCGCTGAGGGGTCGGGTGGCTACACCTTC.